Below, 11 T cell receptor beta chains from the same sample are listed, as sequenced in a study of post-analysis software for immune sequencing data. No antigen has been assigned to these receptors. Findings and caveats of the study: TRBV5-6, TRBV5-1 and TRBV20-1 belonged to a set of about 5 TRBV segments that were more frequent in patients than controls.

TCR beta cDNA libraries included unique molecular identifiers. TCRdb used MiXCR to reprocess the PCR reads, holding one entry per CDR3 protein. The sample includes 750,000 to 900,000 distinct CDR3 sequences, about 45% seen only once; the top ten take around 4.7%. What was sequenced was blood. These receptors came from a girl aged 5-17 years with multiple sclerosis.

The chain combines TRBV9 with TRBJ2-3; 9 nucleotides match TRBD2. CDR1 is SGDLS and CDR2 is YYNGEE in the germline V gene. Germline trimming cut 0 bases from V and 2 bases from J; bases unmatched to any gene: 4. The CDR3 is 16 amino acids. The CDR3 DNA reads TGTGCCAGCAGCGTAGAGGGGACTAGCCACACAGATACGCAGTATTTT. This encodes CASSVEGTSHTDTQYF.

A few counts support this clonotype. V and J are TRBV10-2 and TRBJ2-7; 7 positions agree with TRBD1. The CDR3 runs to 14 residues. V trimming: 5 bases; J trimming: 0 bases; junction bases outside the gene matches: 4. Germline V lookup: CDR1 WSHSY, CDR2 SAAADI. The CDR3 here is CASSMGDSSYEQYF. The CDR3 DNA follows: TGCGCCAGCAGTATGGGGGACAGCTCCTACGAGCAGTACTTC.

This chain's CDR3 is CASRDQYNEQFF. The CDR3 DNA sequence: TGCGCCAGCAGGGACCAGTACAATGAGCAGTTCTTC. This chain links TRBV10-2 with TRBJ2-1; D is unresolved. CDR1 and CDR2 from the germline V gene are WSHSY and SAAADI. The V and J ends lost 6 bases and 4 bases respectively, with 7 bases between them. This CDR3 contains 12 residues.

CDR3 in amino acids: CSVLADTYEQYF. The CDR3 DNA reads TGCAGCGTCCTTGCGGACACCTACGAGCAGTACTTC. The chain joins TRBV29-1 to TRBJ2-7; weak D call: TRBD1 (5 bases). Germline V gives CDR1 SQVTM, CDR2 ANQGSEA. The CDR3 covers 12 residues. The V and J ends lost 6 bases and 2 bases respectively, with 11 bases between them.

This clonotype was observed a handful of times. The chain combines TRBV7-9 with TRBJ1-2, with TRBD1 as a possible D gene (5 bases). The CDR3 is 18 residues long. V gave up 1 base and J gave up 0 bases, with 18 bases separating them. CDR1 is SEHNR, CDR2 FQNEAQ, per germline (reference sequence). The CDR3 sequence is CASSLVRQGLEANYGYTF. In DNA form, the CDR3 reads TGTGCCAGCAGCTTAGTTAGGCAGGGTCTGGAAGCTAACTATGGCTACACCTTC.

The rearrangement joins TRBV12-3 or TRBV12-4 to TRBJ2-7; D gene uncertain. Trimming took off 5 bases at V and 2 bases at J, with 10 bases between the two ends. The CDR3 spans 13 residues. In DNA, the CDR3 is TGTGCCAGCAGTCACGACAAGCCCTACGAGCAGTACTTC. It yields the protein CASSHDKPYEQYF.

This clonotype has a handful of counts. The V call is TRBV6-1, the J call TRBJ1-1, with D unclear. CDR3 length: 17 amino acids. Germline CDR1 reads MNHNS; CDR2 reads SASEGT. V was shortened by 7 bases and J by 0 bases, with 21 bases between the two germline ends. CDR3 bases: TGTGCCAGCACCTCCCTGAGGGCAGGAGCTTTGAACACTGAAGCTTTCTTT. It translates to CASTSLRAGALNTEAFF.

Details on this clonotype: The junction and the germline gene differ at one end; a read error may be behind it. The rearrangement uses TRBV6-6 and TRBJ1-6, with unresolved D. The CDR3 extends over 13 amino acids. Germline V gene lookup returns CDR1 MNHNY and CDR2 SVGAGI (reference sequence). This chain's CDR3 is CASSYSSNSPLHF. DNA of the CDR3: TGTGCCAGCAGTTACTCATCTAATTCGCCCCTCCACTTT.

The chain carries TRBV5-1 and TRBJ2-7; the match to TRBD1 covers 9 bases. The assigned J gene may be wrong: the sequence end matches TRBJ2-5 better. Germline loops: CDR1 SGHRS, CDR2 YFSETQ. This CDR3 is 15 amino acids long. The CDR3 sequence: CASSWEWDRVETQYF. The CDR3 nucleotides are TGCGCCAGCAGCTGGGAATGGGACAGGGTAGAGACCCAGTACTTC.

This sequence joins TRBV7-6 and TRBJ1-1, with D possibly matching TRBD1 (5 bases). V was shortened by 0 bases and J by 4 bases, with 12 bases between the two germline ends. CDR3 length: 15 amino acids. The germline gives CDR1 SGHVS, CDR2 FNYEAQ. CDR3 DNA: TGTGCCAGCAGCTTAGCTGGGACCGCCGCCACTGAAGCTTTCTTT. Its translation is CASSLAGTAATEAFF.

The gene calls are TRBV27 and TRBJ1-5, with a weak D call TRBD1 (6 bases). Germline CDR1 and CDR2: MNHEY and SMNVEV (reference sequence). The CDR3 covers 13 residues. V shed 6 bases and J shed 6 bases, with 12 bases lying between them. CDR3 DNA: TGTGCCAGCAGCAACAGGGTGACTCAGCCCCAGCATTTT. This encodes CASSNRVTQPQHF.